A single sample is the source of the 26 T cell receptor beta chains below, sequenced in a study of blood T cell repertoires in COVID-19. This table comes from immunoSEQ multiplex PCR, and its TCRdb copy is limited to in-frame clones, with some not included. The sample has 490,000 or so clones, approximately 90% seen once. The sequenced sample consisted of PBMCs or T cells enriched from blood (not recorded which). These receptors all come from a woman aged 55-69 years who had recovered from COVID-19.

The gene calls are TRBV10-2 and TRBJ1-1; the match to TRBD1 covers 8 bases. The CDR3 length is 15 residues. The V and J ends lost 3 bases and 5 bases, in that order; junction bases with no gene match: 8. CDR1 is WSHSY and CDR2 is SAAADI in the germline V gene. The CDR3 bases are TGCGCCAGCAGTGAACCATGGACAGGGAGGACTGAAGCTTTCTTT. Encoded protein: CASSEPWTGRTEAFF.

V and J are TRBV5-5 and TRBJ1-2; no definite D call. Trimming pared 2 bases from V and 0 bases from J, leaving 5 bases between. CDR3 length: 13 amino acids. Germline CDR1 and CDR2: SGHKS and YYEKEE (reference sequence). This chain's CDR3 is CASSFRANYGYTF. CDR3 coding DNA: TGTGCCAGCAGCTTCCGGGCTAACTATGGCTACACCTTC. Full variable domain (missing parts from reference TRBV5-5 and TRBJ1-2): DAGVTQSPTHLIKTRGQQVTLRCSPISGHKSVSWYQQVLGQGPQFIFQYYEKEERGRGNFPDRFSARQFPNYSSELNVNALLLGDSALYLCASSFRANYGYTFGSGTRLTVV.

The CDR3, as DNA: TGCGCCAGCAGTGACTCAACAGGGAGGGCTAATGAAAAACTGTTTTTT. This encodes CASSDSTGRANEKLFF. V is TRBV10-2 and J is TRBJ1-4; the D gene is possibly TRBD1 (6 bases). The germline CDR1 and CDR2 sequences are WSHSY and SAAADI. Trimming took off 3 bases at V and 3 bases at J, with 14 bases between the two ends. CDR3 size: 16 residues.

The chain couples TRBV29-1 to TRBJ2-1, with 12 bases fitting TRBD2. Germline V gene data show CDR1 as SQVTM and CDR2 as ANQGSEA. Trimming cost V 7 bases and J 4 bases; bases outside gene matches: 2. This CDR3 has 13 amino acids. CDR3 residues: CSATSGGYNEQFF. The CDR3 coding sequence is TGCAGCGCGACTAGCGGGGGTTACAATGAGCAGTTCTTC.

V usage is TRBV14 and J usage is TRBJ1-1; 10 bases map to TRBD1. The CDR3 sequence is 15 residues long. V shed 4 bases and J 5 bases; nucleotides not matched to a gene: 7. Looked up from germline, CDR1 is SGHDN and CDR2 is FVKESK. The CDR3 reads CASSRMGQGTTEAFF. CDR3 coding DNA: TGTGCCAGCAGCCGGATGGGACAGGGGACAACTGAAGCTTTCTTT.

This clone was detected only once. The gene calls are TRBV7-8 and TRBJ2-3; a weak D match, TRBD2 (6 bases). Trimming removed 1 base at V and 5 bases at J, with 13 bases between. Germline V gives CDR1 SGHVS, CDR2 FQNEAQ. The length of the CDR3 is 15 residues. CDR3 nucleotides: TGTGCCAGCAGCTTAGGGGCTAGCGCAGGAGATACGCAGTATTTT. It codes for CASSLGASAGDTQYF.

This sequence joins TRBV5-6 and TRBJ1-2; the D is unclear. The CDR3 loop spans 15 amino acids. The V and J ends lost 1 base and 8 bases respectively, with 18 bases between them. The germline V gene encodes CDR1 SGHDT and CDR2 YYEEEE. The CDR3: CASSLPFAGLEGYTF. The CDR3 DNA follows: TGTGCCAGCAGCTTGCCGTTCGCGGGGTTGGAGGGCTACACCTTC.

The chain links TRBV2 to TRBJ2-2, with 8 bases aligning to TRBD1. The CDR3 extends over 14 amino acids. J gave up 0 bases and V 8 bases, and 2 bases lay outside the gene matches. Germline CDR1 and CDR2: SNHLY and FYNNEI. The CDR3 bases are TGTGCCAGCGGACAGGGTACGAACACCGGGGAGCTGTTTTTT. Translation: CASGQGTNTGELFF.

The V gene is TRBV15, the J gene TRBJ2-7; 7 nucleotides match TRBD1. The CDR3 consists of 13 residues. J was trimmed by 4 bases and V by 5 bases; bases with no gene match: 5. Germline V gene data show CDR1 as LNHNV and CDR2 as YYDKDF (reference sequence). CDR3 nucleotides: TGTGCCACCAGCCCCACGACAGGGTACGAGCAGTACGTC. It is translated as CATSPTTGYEQYV.

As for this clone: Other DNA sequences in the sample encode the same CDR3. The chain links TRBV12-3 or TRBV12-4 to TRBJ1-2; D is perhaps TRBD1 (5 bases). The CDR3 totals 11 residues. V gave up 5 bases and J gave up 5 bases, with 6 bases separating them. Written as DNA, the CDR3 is TGTGCCAGCAGTCGGGGGTATGGCTACACCTTC. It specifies CASSRGYGYTF.

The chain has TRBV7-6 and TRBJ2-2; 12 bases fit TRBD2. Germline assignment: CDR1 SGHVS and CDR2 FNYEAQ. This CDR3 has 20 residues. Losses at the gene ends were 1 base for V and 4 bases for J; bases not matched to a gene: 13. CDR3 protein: CASSLDRLAGVTSVTGELFF. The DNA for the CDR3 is TGTGCCAGCAGCTTAGACCGACTAGCGGGGGTTACCTCGGTCACCGGGGAGCTGTTTTTT.

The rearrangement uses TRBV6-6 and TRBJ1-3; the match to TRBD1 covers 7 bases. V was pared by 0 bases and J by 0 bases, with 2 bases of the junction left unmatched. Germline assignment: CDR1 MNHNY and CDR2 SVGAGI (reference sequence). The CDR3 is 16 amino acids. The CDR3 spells CASSYSRQGSGNTIYF. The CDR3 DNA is TGTGCCAGCAGTTACTCCCGACAGGGCTCTGGAAACACCATATATTTT.

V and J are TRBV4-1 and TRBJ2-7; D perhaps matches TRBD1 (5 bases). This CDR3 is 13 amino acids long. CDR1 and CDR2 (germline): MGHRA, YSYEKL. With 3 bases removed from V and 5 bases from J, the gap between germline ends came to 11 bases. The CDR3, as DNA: TGCGCCAGCAGCCATACCTTAGGGGACGAGCAGTACTTC. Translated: CASSHTLGDEQYF.

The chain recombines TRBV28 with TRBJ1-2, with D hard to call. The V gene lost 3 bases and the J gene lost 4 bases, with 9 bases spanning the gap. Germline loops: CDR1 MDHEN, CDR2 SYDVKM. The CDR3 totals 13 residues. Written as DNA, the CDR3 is TGTGCCAGCAGTTTTGGGCAGGCCTATGGCTACACCTTC. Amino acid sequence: CASSFGQAYGYTF.

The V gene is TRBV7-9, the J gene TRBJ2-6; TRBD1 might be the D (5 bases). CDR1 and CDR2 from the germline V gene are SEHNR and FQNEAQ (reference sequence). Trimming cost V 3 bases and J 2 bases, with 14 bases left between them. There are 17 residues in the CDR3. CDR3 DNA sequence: TGTGCCAGCAGCTTTACAGGAGTTTTGACTGGGGCCAACGTCCTGACTTTC. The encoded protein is CASSFTGVLTGANVLTF.

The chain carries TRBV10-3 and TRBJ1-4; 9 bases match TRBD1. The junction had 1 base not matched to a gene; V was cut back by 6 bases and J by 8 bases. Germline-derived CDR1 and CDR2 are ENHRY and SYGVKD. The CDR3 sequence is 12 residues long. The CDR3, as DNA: TGTGCCATCAGCACAGGGGGCGAAAAACTGTTTTTT. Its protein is CAISTGGEKLFF.

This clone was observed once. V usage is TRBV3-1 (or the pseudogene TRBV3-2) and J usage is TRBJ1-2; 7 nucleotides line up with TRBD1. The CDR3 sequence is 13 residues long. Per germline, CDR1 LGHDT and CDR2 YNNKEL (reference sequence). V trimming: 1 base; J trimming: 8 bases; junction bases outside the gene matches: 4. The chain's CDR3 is CASSQGQGNGYTF. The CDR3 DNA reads TGTGCCAGCAGCCAAGGACAGGGAAACGGCTACACCTTC.

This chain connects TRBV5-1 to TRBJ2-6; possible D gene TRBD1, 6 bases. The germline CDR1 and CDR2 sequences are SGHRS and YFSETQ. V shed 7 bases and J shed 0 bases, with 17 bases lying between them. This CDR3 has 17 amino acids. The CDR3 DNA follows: TGCGCCAGCGGCAAACAGGGTATGAGCTCTGGGGCCAACGTCCTGACTTTC. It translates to CASGKQGMSSGANVLTF. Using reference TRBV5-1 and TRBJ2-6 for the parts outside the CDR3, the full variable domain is KAGVTQTPRYLIKTRGQQVTLSCSPISGHRSVSWYQQTPGQGLQFLFEYFSETQRNKGNFPGRFSGRQFSNSRSEMNVSTLELGDSALYLCASGKQGMSSGANVLTFGAGSRLTVL.

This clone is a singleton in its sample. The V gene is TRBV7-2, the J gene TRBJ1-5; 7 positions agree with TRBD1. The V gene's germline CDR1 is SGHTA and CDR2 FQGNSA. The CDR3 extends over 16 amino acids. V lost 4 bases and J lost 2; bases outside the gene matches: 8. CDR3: CASSSKQGLGNQPQHF. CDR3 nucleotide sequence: TGTGCCAGCAGCTCTAAACAGGGGTTGGGCAATCAGCCCCAGCATTTT.

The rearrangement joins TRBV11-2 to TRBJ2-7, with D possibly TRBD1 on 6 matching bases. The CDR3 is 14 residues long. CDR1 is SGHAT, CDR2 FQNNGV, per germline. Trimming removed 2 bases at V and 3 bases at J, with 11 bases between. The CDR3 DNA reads TGTGCCAGCAGCTTACCCGGACAGTTCTACGAGCAGTACGTC. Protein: CASSLPGQFYEQYV.

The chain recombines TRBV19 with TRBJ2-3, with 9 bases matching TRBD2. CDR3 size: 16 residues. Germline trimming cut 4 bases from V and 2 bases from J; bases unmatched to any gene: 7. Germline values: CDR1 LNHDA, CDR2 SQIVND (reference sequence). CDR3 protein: CASSRSGGPSTDTQYF. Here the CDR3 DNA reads TGTGCCAGTAGTAGAAGCGGGGGGCCCTCCACAGATACGCAGTATTTT.

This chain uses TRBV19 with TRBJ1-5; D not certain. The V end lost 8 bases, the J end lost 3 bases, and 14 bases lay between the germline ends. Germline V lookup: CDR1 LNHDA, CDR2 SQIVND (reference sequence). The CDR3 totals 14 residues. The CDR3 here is CASRLTGHNQPQHF. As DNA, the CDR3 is TGTGCCAGTCGCCTAACGGGTCACAATCAGCCCCAGCATTTT.

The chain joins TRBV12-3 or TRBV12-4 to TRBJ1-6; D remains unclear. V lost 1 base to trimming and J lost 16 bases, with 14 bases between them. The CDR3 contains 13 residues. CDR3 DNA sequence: TGTGCCAGCAGTTTAGGCCTTTCCCCGACTCTCCACTTT. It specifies CASSLGLSPTLHF.

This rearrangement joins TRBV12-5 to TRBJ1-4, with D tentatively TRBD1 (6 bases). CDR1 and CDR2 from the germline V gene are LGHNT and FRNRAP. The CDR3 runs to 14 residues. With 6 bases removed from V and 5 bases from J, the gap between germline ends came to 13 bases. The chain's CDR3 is CASGTGTLNEKLFF. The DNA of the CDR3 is TGTGCTAGTGGAACTGGGACACTGAATGAAAAACTGTTTTTT. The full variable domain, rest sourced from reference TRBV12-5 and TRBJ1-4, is DARVTQTPRHKVTEMGQEVTMRCQPILGHNTVFWYRQTMMQGLELLAYFRNRAPLDDSGMPKDRFSAEMPDATLATLKIQPSEPRDSAVYFCASGTGTLNEKLFFGSGTQLSVL.

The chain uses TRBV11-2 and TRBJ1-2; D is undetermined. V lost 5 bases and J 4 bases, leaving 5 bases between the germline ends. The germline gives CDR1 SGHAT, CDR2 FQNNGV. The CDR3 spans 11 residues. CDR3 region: CASSRGYGYTF. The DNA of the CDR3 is TGTGCCAGCAGCCGGGGCTATGGCTACACCTTC. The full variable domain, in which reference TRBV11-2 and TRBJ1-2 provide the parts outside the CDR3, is EAGVAQSPRYKIIEKRQSVAFWCNPISGHATLYWYQQILGQGPKLLIQFQNNGVVDDSQLPKDRFSAERLKGVDSTLKIQPAKLEDSAVYLCASSRGYGYTFGSGTRLTVV.

This CDR3 is CASSSRQGAGEQYF. The CDR3 DNA reads as TGTGCCAGCAGCTCCAGACAGGGGGCGGGTGAGCAGTACTTC. This chain uses TRBV5-6 with TRBJ2-7, with 10 bases lining up with TRBD1. Germline V gene sequence: CDR1 SGHDT, CDR2 YYEEEE. The CDR3 loop spans 14 amino acids. V lost 3 bases to trimming and J lost 7 bases; unmatched junction nucleotides: 7.